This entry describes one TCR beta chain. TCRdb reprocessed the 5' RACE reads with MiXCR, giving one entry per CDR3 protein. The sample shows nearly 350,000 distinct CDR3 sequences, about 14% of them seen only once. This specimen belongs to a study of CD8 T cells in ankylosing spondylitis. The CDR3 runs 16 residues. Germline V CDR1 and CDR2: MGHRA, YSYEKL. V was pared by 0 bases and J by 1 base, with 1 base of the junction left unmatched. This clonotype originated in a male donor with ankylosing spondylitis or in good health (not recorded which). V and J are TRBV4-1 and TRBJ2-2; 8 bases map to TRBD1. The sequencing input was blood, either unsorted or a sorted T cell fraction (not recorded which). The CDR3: CASSQDGTGNTGELFF. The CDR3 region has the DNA TGCGCCAGCAGCCAAGATGGGACAGGGAACACCGGGGAGCTGTTTTTT.